Presented here are 9 T cell receptor beta chains from one specimen sequenced in a study of shared clonotypes between healthy human individuals. Here immunoSEQ multiplex PCR was the method, and the copy in TCRdb shows in-frame clones only, minus some. The sample has some 500,000 clones, about 96% seen once; the top ten hold 0.055% to 0.075%. Sequencing used naive CD4+ T cells sorted from blood. As to subset: CD45RA+ positively selected. The origin of the receptors is a woman aged 30 to 39 in good health.

This chain joins TRBV28 and TRBJ2-7; TRBD1 might be the D (7 bases). Trimming left V 7 bases short and J 3 bases short, with 19 bases between. The CDR3 is 15 amino acids. The germline gives CDR1 MDHEN, CDR2 SYDVKM. The CDR3 reads CASTPPEGAGYEQYF. CDR3 in DNA: TGTGCCAGCACCCCGCCGGAGGGGGCCGGCTACGAGCAGTACTTC.

The chain employs TRBV7-2 and TRBJ2-3; unclear D gene. The CDR3 runs 16 residues. With 2 bases removed from V and 3 bases from J, the gap between germline ends came to 15 bases. CDR1 and CDR2 (germline): SGHTA, FQGNSA. The CDR3 sequence: CASSLLVGPNTDTQYF. The CDR3, as DNA: TGTGCCAGCAGCTTACTGGTCGGGCCTAATACAGATACGCAGTATTTT.

V is TRBV5-4 and J is TRBJ1-2; 7 bases are a match to TRBD1. V lost 3 bases, J lost 4 bases, and 3 bases stayed unmatched. This CDR3 has 13 amino acids. CDR1 is SGHNT, CDR2 YYREEE, per germline (reference sequence). CDR3 residues: CASSWPGGYGYTF. The CDR3 DNA sequence: TGTGCCAGCAGCTGGCCAGGGGGCTATGGCTACACCTTC.

The chain carries TRBV19 and TRBJ2-1; 9 bases line up with TRBD2. Germline CDR1 reads LNHDA; CDR2 reads SQIVND (reference sequence). V shed 2 bases, J shed 7 bases, and the junction held 6 bases outside the gene matches. The CDR3 has 15 amino acids. The CDR3 reads CASSIQTSGKNEQFF. The CDR3 DNA is TGTGCCAGTAGTATACAGACTAGCGGAAAGAATGAGCAGTTCTTC.

The gene calls are TRBV7-3 and TRBJ2-3, with TRBD2 matching 11 bases. The CDR3 length is 15 residues. Per the germline V gene, CDR1 is SGHTA and CDR2 is FQGTGA. The ends lost 3 bases at V and 3 bases at J; junction bases unmatched: 2. Written as DNA, the CDR3 is TGTGCCAGCAGCTTGACTAGCGGGATGACAGATACGCAGTATTTT. This codes for CASSLTSGMTDTQYF. The whole variable domain, remainder taken from reference TRBV7-3 and TRBJ2-3, is GAGVSQTPSNKVTEKGKYVELRCDPISGHTALYWYRQSLGQGPEFLIYFQGTGAADDSGLPNDRFFAVRPEGSVSTLKIQRTERGDSAVYLCASSLTSGMTDTQYFGPGTRLTVL.

This clone was counted a single time. The chain couples TRBV5-4 to TRBJ2-2; 8 bases align to TRBD2. J gave up 2 bases and V 4 bases, and 10 bases lay outside the gene matches. The CDR3 sequence is 17 residues long. Germline V gene data show CDR1 as SGHNT and CDR2 as YYREEE (reference sequence). This CDR3 reads CASSTAGRAGNTGELFF. In nucleotides, the CDR3 is TGTGCCAGCAGCACCGCCGGGAGGGCCGGAAACACCGGGGAGCTGTTTTTT.

The chain combines TRBV28 with TRBJ1-5; D is perhaps TRBD1 (5 bases). Trimming shortened V by 4 bases and J by 5 bases, and 12 bases separated the two germline ends. Germline assignment: CDR1 MDHEN and CDR2 SYDVKM. The CDR3 is made up of 14 amino acids. This CDR3 reads CASSSGGGDQPQHF. The CDR3 DNA reads TGTGCCAGCAGTTCGGGCGGGGGTGATCAGCCCCAGCATTTT. The full variable domain, rest sourced from reference TRBV28 and TRBJ1-5, is DVKVTQSSRYLVKRTGEKVFLECVQDMDHENMFWYRQDPGLGLRLIYFSYDVKMKEKGDIPEGYSVSREKKERFSLILESASTNQTSMYLCASSSGGGDQPQHFGDGTRLSIL.

The J gene is TRBJ2-7, the V gene TRBV28; possible D gene TRBD2, 5 bases. Trimming cost V 2 bases and J 3 bases, with 14 bases left between them. Germline V lookup: CDR1 MDHEN, CDR2 SYDVKM. The CDR3 is 15 amino acids. The CDR3 here is CASSLRFEGHYEQYF. The CDR3 nucleotides are TGTGCCAGCAGTTTAAGGTTCGAGGGCCACTACGAGCAGTACTTC. The variable domain in full, with the rest retrieved from reference TRBV28 and TRBJ2-7, is DVKVTQSSRYLVKRTGEKVFLECVQDMDHENMFWYRQDPGLGLRLIYFSYDVKMKEKGDIPEGYSVSREKKERFSLILESASTNQTSMYLCASSLRFEGHYEQYFGPGTRLTVT.

This clone was detected once. The V and J genes are TRBV7-9 and TRBJ2-1; 9 nucleotides match TRBD2. With V trimmed by 1 base and J by 6 bases, 16 bases remained unmatched. Germline CDR1 reads SEHNR; CDR2 reads FQNEAQ (reference sequence). The CDR3 spans 19 residues. CDR3 DNA: TGTGCCAGCAGCTTAGTACAGTCTAGTGGCGGGAGGGCCGGCAATGAGCAGTTCTTC. It encodes CASSLVQSSGGRAGNEQFF.